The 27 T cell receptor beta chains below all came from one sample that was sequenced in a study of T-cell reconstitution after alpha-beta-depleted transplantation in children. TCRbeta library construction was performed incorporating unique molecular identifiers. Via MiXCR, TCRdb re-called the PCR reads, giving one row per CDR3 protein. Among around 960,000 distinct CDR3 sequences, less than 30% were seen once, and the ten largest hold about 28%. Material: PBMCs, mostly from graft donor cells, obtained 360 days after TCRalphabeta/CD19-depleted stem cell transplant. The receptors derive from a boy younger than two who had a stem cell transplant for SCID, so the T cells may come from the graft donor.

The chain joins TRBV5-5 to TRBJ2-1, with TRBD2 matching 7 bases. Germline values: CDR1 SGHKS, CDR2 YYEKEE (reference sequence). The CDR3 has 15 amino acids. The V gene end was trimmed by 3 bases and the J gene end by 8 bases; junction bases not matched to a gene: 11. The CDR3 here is CASSYRGRGVDEQFF. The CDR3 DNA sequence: TGTGCCAGCAGCTACCGGGGACGGGGGGTAGATGAGCAGTTCTTC.

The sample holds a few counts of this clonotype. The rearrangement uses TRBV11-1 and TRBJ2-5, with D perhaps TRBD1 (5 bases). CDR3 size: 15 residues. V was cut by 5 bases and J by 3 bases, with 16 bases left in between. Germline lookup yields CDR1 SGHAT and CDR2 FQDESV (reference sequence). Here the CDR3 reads CASSHGGAGKETQYF. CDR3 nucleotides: TGTGCCAGCAGCCACGGCGGAGCAGGGAAAGAGACCCAGTACTTC.

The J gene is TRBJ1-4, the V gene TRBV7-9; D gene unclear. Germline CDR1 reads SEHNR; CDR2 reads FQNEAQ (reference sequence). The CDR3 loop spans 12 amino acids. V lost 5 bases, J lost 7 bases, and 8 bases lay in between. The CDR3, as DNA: TGTGCCAGCAGCCCCCACCTTGAAAAACTGTTTTTT. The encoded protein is CASSPHLEKLFF.

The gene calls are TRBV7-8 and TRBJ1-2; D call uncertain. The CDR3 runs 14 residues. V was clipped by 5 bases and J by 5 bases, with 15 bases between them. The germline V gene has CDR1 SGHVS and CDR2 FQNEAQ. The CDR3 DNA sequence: TGTGCCAGCAGCGCTGGAGGTTTCGGGTATGGCTACACCTTC. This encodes CASSAGGFGYGYTF.

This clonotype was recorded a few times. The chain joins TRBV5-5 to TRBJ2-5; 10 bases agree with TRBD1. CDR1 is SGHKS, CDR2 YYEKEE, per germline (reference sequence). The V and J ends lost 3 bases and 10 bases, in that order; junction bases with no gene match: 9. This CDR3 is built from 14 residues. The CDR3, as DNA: TGTGCCAGCAGCTACCGGGACAGGGGAGAGGGCCAGTACTTC. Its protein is CASSYRDRGEGQYF. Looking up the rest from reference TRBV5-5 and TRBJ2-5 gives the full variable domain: DAGVTQSPTHLIKTRGQQVTLRCSPISGHKSVSWYQQVLGQGPQFIFQYYEKEERGRGNFPDRFSARQFPNYSSELNVNALLLGDSALYLCASSYRDRGEGQYFGPGTRLLVL.

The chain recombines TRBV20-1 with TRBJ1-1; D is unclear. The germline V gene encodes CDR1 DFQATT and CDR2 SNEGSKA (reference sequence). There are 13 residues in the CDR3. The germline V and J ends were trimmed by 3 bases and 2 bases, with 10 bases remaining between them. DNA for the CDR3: TGCAGTGCTAGGACCCGTCTCAACACTGAAGCTTTCTTT. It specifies CSARTRLNTEAFF.

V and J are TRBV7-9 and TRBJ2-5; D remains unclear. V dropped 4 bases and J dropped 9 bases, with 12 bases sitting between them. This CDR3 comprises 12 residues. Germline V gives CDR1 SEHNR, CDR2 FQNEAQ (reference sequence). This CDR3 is CASSYPTGSQYF. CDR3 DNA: TGTGCCAGCAGCTACCCTACCGGGTCCCAGTACTTC.

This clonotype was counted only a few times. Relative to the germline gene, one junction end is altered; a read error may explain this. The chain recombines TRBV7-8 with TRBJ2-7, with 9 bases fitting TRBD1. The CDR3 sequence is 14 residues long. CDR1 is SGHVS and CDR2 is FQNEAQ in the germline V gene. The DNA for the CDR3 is TGTGCCAGCAGCTTGGGGACAGGGCCCCTGGCAGGGGACTTC. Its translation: CASSLGTGPLAGDF.

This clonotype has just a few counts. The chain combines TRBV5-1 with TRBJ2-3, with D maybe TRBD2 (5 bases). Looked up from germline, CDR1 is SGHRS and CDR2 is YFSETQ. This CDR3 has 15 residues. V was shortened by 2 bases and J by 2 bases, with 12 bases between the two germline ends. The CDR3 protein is CASSLTRRDTDTQYF. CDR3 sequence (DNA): TGCGCCAGCAGCTTAACCAGACGGGACACAGATACGCAGTATTTT. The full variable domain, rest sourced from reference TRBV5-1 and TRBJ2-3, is KAGVTQTPRYLIKTRGQQVTLSCSPISGHRSVSWYQQTPGQGLQFLFEYFSETQRNKGNFPGRFSGRQFSNSRSEMNVSTLELGDSALYLCASSLTRRDTDTQYFGPGTRLTVL.

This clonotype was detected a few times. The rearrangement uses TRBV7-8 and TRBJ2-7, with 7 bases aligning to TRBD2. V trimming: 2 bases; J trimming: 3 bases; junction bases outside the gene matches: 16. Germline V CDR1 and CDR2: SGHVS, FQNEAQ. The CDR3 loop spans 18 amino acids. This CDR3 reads CASSLCLAATPECYEQYF. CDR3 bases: TGTGCCAGCAGCTTATGCCTAGCGGCGACCCCCGAATGCTACGAGCAGTACTTC.

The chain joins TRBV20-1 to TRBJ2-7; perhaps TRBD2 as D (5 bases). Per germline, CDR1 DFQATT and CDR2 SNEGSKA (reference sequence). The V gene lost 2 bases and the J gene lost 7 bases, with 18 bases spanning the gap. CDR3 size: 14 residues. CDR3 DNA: TGCAGTGCTAGACTAGCTGGCCTAAATGGGGAGCAGTACTTC. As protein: CSARLAGLNGEQYF.

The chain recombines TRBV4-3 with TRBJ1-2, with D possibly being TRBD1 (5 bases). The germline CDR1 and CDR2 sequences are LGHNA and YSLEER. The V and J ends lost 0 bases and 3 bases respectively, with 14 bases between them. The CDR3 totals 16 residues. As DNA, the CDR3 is TGCGCCAGCAGCCAAGATTCGGGGGGGTTATACTATGGCTACACCTTC. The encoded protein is CASSQDSGGLYYGYTF.

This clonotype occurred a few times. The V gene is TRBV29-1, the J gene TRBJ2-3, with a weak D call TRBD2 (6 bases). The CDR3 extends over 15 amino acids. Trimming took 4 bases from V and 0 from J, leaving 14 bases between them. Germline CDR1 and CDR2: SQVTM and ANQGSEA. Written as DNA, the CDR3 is TGCAGCGTTGCCAATAGCGGTCCTAGCACAGATACGCAGTATTTT. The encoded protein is CSVANSGPSTDTQYF.

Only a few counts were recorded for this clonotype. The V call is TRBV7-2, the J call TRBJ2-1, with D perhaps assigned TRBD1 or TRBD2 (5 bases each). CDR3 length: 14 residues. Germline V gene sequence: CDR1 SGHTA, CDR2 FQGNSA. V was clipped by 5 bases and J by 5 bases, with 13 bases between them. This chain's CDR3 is CASSKRQRNNEQFF. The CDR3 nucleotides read TGTGCCAGCAGCAAAAGACAGCGGAACAATGAGCAGTTCTTC.

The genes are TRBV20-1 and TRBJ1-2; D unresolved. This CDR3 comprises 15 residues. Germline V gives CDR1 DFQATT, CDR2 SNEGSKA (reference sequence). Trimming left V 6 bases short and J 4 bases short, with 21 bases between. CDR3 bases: TGCAGTGCCCCGTCCCCGGGGAGATCGGGCTATGGCTACACCTTC. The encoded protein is CSAPSPGRSGYGYTF.

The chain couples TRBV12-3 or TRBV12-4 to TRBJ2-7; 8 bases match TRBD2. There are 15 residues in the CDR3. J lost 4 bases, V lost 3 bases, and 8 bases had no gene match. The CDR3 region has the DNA TGTGCCAGCAGTTTTTCGTCTAGCGGGCTATACGAGCAGTACTTC. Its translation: CASSFSSSGLYEQYF.

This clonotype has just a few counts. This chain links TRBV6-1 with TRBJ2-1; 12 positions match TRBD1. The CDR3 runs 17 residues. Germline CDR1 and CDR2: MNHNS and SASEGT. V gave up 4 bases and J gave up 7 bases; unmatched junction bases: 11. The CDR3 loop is CASSARSGTGGRNEQFF. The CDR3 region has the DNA TGTGCCAGCAGTGCAAGATCCGGGACAGGGGGCCGGAATGAGCAGTTCTTC.

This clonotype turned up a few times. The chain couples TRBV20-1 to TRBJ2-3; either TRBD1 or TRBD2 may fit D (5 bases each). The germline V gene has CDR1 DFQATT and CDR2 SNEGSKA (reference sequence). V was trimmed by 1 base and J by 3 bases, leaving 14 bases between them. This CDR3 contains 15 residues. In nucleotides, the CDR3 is TGCAGTGCTAGAGGACGGGGCGACGCGACAGATACGCAGTATTTT. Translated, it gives CSARGRGDATDTQYF.

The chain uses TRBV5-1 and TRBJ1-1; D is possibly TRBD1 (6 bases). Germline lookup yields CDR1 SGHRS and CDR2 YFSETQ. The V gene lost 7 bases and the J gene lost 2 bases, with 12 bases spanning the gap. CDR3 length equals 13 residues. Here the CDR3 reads CASRDNQNTEAFF. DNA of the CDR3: TGCGCCAGCCGGGACAACCAAAACACTGAAGCTTTCTTT.

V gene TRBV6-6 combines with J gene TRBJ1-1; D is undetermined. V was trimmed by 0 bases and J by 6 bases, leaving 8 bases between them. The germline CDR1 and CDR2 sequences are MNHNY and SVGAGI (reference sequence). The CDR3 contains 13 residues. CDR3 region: CASSYSVIAEAFF. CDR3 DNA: TGTGCCAGCAGTTACTCTGTCATTGCTGAAGCTTTCTTT.

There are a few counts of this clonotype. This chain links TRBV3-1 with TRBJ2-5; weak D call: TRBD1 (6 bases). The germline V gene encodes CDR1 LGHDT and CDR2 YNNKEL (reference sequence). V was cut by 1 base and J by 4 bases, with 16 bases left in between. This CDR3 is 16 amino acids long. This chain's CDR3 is CASSQGGLLRGETQYF. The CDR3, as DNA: TGTGCCAGCAGCCAAGGGGGGCTCCTCAGGGGAGAGACCCAGTACTTC.

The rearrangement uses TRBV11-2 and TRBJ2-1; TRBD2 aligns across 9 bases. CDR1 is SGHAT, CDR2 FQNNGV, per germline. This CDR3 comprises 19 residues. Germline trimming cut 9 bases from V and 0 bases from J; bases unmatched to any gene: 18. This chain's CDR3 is CASGRGAGGLIYSYNEQFF. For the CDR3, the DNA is TGTGCCAGTGGGCGAGGAGCGGGGGGTTTGATATACTCCTACAATGAGCAGTTCTTC.

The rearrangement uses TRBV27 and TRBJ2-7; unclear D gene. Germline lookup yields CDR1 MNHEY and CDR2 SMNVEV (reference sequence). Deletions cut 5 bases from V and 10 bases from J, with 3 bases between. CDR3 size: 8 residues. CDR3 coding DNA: TGTGCCAGCAGTCCCCAGTACTTC. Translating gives CASSPQYF.

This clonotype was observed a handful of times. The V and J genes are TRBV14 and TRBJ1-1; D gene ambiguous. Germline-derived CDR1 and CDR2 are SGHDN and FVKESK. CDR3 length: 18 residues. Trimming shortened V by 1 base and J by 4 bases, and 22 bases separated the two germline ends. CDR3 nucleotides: TGTGCCAGCAGCCAAGGTGGCGACCCCGTCGTTGAGACCACTGAAGCTTTCTTT. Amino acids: CASSQGGDPVVETTEAFF.

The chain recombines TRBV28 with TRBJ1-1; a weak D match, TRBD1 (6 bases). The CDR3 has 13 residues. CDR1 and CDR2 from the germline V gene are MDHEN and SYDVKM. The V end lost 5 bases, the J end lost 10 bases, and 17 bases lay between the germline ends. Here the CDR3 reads CASSLGGAKPAFF. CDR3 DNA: TGTGCCAGCAGTCTAGGGGGGGCTAAACCAGCTTTCTTT.

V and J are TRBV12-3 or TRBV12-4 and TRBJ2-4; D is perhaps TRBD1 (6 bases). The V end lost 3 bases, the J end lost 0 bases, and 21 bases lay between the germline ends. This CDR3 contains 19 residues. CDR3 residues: CASSFGSGRTDIAKNIQYF. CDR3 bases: TGTGCCAGCAGTTTTGGCTCGGGACGGACAGACATAGCCAAAAACATTCAGTACTTC.

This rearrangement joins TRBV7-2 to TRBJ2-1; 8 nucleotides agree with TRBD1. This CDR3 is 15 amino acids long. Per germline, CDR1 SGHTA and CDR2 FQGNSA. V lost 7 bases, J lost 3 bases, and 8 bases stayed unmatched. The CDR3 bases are TGTGCCAGCACCCCAGGGGGCCCCCTCTACAATGAGCAGTTCTTC. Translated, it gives CASTPGGPLYNEQFF.